The text below deals with one T cell receptor (beta chain). Its target is not known. The data stem from a study of T cell responses to AZD1222 COVID-19 vaccine. Study results and caveats: Only a handful of AZD1222 recipients, more than 5 in all, had baseline seropositivity. No day 14 peak samples; only post-peak repertoires were characterized. Nearly half of spike-specific TCRs reportedly target variant regions that are unmutated in the B.1.351 and B.1.1.7 variants.

Germline V lookup: CDR1 MDHEN, CDR2 SYDVKM. CDR3 length: 15 amino acids. Unmatched junction bases numbered 10, after V lost 4 bases and J lost 6 bases. Produced via immunoSEQ multiplex PCR; TCRdb's table is partial and in-frame only. The data show around 80,000 clones, around nine tenths seen once. The specimen comprised peripheral blood, sampled on day 0 of AZD1222 vaccination. This clonotype was sampled from an adult in good health. J is TRBJ1-1 and V is TRBV28; 8 nucleotides agree with TRBD1. In nucleotides, the CDR3 is TGTGCCAGCAGTTCCCTTCCAGGGGGCGCGGCTGAAGCTTTCTTT. This encodes CASSSLPGGAAEAFF.